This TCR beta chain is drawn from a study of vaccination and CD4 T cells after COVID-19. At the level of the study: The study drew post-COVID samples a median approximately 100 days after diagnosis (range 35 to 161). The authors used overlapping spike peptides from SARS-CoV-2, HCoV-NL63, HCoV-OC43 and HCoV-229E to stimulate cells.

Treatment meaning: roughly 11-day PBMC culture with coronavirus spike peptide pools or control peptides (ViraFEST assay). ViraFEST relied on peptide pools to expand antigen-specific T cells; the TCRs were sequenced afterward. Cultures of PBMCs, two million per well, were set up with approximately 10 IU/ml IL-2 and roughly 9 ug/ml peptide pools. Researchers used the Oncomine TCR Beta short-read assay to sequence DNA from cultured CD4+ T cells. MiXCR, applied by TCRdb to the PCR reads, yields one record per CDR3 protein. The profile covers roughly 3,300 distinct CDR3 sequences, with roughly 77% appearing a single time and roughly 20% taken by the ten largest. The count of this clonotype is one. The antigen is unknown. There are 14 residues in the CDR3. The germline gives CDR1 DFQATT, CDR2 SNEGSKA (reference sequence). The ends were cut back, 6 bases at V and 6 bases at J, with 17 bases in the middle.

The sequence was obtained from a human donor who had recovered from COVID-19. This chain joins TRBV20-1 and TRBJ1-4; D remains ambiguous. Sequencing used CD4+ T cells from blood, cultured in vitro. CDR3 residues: CSATPVAVHEKLFF. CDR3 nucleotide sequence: TGCAGTGCCACCCCGGTGGCAGTCCATGAAAAACTGTTTTTT.